This T cell receptor beta chain was retrieved from a study of spatial heterogeneity in lung cancer. Study at large: Consistent detection of more beta-chain than alpha-chain sequences was observed. Unique TCR and UMI combinations averaged more than ten appearances each in raw reads.

Each TCR cDNA molecule bore a unique molecular identifier. TCRdb reanalysed the 5' RACE reads using MiXCR and keeps one entry per CDR3 protein. The sample consists of approximately 40,000 distinct CDR3 sequences, around 7.5% of them appearing once. Overall study findings and caveats: More often at tumor resection than at routine follow-up, ubiquitous expanded tumor TCRs were detected in the blood.

V shed 4 bases, J shed 4 bases, and the junction held 4 bases outside the gene matches. Germline CDR1 reads LGHDT; CDR2 reads YNNKEL (reference sequence). The CDR3 consists of 15 residues. Many counts were recorded for this clonotype. Its specificity is unknown. The sample's time point: sample taken at primary tumor resection. Sequencing of whole RNA from tumor, nontumor lung or frozen PBMC involved no sorting. The chain links TRBV3-1 to TRBJ2-7, with 13 positions matching TRBD2. The sample here was PBMCs, taken at surgery. This TCR was recovered from a male donor with early-stage non-small cell lung cancer. Here the CDR3 DNA reads TGTGCCAGCAGCCGGGGGACTAGCGGGATGTACGAGCAGTACGTC. Amino acids: CASSRGTSGMYEQYV.